The clone carrying this TCR beta chain was recorded a few times. Data came from immunoSEQ multiplex PCR; TCRdb stores just in-frame clones and leaves some out. Of roughly 240,000 clones listed, approximately 87% are singletons. This entry belongs to a study of blood T cell repertoires in COVID-19. The CDR3 sequence is 13 residues long. Per the germline V gene, CDR1 is MNHEY and CDR2 is SMNVEV (reference sequence). Trimming shortened V by 10 bases and J by 0 bases, and 12 bases separated the two germline ends. Sequenced sample: peripheral blood. The receptor was derived from a man in his sixties who had recovered from COVID-19. V and J are TRBV27 and TRBJ1-2; D ambiguous. Here the CDR3 reads CATGRHSNYGYTF. The CDR3 bases are TGTGCCACAGGCCGCCACTCTAACTATGGCTACACCTTC.